A selection of T cell receptor beta chains follows, all from one sample in a study of T cell responses to AZD1222 COVID-19 vaccine. Sequenced by immunoSEQ multiplex PCR; TCRdb stores in-frame clones only, minus some. This sample carries some 180,000 clones, roughly nine tenths of them seen once, and the ten largest clones take 3.6%. Sequencing used peripheral blood, obtained 28 days after the second dose of the MenACWY control vaccine. The receptors here all came from an adult who received the MenACWY meningococcal vaccine as a control. Each CDR3 is given with its conserved first and last residue. Each record gives: V gene, J gene, CDR3 protein.

v_call: TRBV10-3
j_call: TRBJ2-7
cdr3_aa: CAISAGGESSYEQYF

v_call: TRBV7-8
j_call: TRBJ2-1
cdr3_aa: CASSLKTGVWNEQFF

v_call: TRBV2
j_call: TRBJ2-3
cdr3_aa: CASKLGAWGTDTQYF

v_call: TRBV18
j_call: TRBJ1-1
cdr3_aa: CASSSSRQDHTEAFF

v_call: TRBV7-2
j_call: TRBJ2-2
cdr3_aa: CASSFQAGASTGELFF

v_call: TRBV10-1
j_call: TRBJ2-5
cdr3_aa: CASSSWGLAGGEETQYF

v_call: TRBV7-3
j_call: TRBJ2-7
cdr3_aa: CASSLTGLAGTEQYF

v_call: TRBV29-1
j_call: TRBJ2-2
cdr3_aa: CSVYSSGYTGELFF

v_call: TRBV30
j_call: TRBJ1-6
cdr3_aa: CAGVQGASLHF

v_call: TRBV28
j_call: TRBJ2-7
cdr3_aa: CASSGRLAGDLYEQYF

v_call: TRBV18
j_call: TRBJ1-1
cdr3_aa: CASSSQGNTEAFF

v_call: TRBV6-5
j_call: TRBJ2-7
cdr3_aa: CASSYVGQGASWQYF

v_call: TRBV5-4
j_call: TRBJ1-1
cdr3_aa: CASSNVQGGNTEAFF

v_call: TRBV19
j_call: TRBJ1-4
cdr3_aa: CASSWEVRPNEKLFF

v_call: TRBV11-3
j_call: TRBJ1-4
cdr3_aa: CASSSAGREKLFF

v_call: TRBV7-2
j_call: TRBJ1-3
cdr3_aa: CASSLTTEGNTIYF

v_call: TRBV10-3
j_call: TRBJ2-1
cdr3_aa: CAARDRASNEQFF

v_call: TRBV29-1
j_call: TRBJ1-1
cdr3_aa: CSVDRTGTNTEAFF

v_call: TRBV10-3
j_call: TRBJ2-1
cdr3_aa: CAISEWAGGGGEQFF

v_call: TRBV29-1
j_call: TRBJ1-4
cdr3_aa: CSVGRVGEKLFF

v_call: TRBV10-3
j_call: TRBJ1-4
cdr3_aa: CAISEGQGAEKLFF